This T cell receptor (beta chain) is from a study of T cell repertoires in cytomegalovirus infection. Background on the study: Recently identified HLA-C-restricted and well-studied HLA-B-restricted CMV epitopes were used. Matching HLA type, along with CMV infection, was indicated by public TCR beta signatures.

This clonotype was counted a few times. The antigen is not known. MiXCR, applied by TCRdb to the reads, yields one record per CDR3 protein. The sample yields hundreds of thousands of distinct CDR3 sequences, 31% seen once. Overall study findings and caveats: The ex vivo response was dominated by HLA-C-restricted CMV-specific TCR beta clonotypes. Pooled public TCR beta family frequency picked out CMV carriers with the relevant HLA.

Germline V gene sequence: CDR1 DFQATT, CDR2 SNEGSKA (reference sequence). This CDR3 comprises 13 residues. Trimming took off 6 bases at V and 5 bases at J, with 14 bases between the two ends. Sequences were derived from cultured CD8+ T cells from PBMCs, sampled from culture after CMV antigen stimulation. This clonotype originated in a human donor in good health (CMV status not recorded). Some clones in this sample may be carry-over from other donors' samples. This chain joins TRBV20-1 and TRBJ2-1; unclear D gene. The CDR3 DNA reads TGCAGTGCCTTACCCTCTAGGCACAATGAGCAGTTCTTC. It specifies CSALPSRHNEQFF.